The present T cell receptor beta chain was sequenced within a study of sequential checkpoint blockade in melanoma. This clone has only a few counts. V lost 4 bases and J lost 4, with 10 bases in between. The CDR3 loop spans 13 amino acids. Germline V lookup: CDR1 SEHNR, CDR2 FQNEAQ (reference sequence). The treatment: randomized to nivolumab then ipilimumab (arm A) or the reverse (arm B). The method was immunoSEQ multiplex PCR; TCRdb's version includes in-frame clones alone and lacks a portion of them. The sample shows nearly 8,500 clones, more than 90% of them seen only once. The chain links TRBV7-9 to TRBJ1-1, with D unresolved. The sample was CD8+ T cells sorted from blood (inferred from file names), taken from a patient given nivolumab and ipilimumab in sequence. The TCR sequence derives from a human donor with melanoma. The CDR3 bases are TGTGCCAGCAGCTCACAAGCGGCCACTGAAGCTTTCTTT. It is translated as CASSSQAATEAFF.